The 11 T cell receptor beta chains below all came from one sample that was sequenced in a study of T cells in Graves' hyperthyroidism and ophthalmopathy. Researchers took RNA transcripts and amplified the TCR beta CDR3 regions from them. The HTBI primer set was used in a first-round RT-PCR of the TCR CDR3. TCRdb recomputed calls from the multiplex PCR reads with MiXCR, one row per CDR3 protein. This table has hundreds of thousands of distinct CDR3 sequences, less than 25% appearing once. Material: blood. These receptors came from a woman in her 30s with Graves' ophthalmopathy.

This clonotype was counted many times. This chain uses TRBV12-3 or TRBV12-4 with TRBJ1-5; D might be TRBD1 (6 bases). The V end lost 6 bases, the J end lost 3 bases, and 9 bases lay between the germline ends. The CDR3 runs to 13 residues. The CDR3 nucleotides read TGTGCCAGCAGCCGGACAGACAATCAGCCCCAGCATTTT. It codes for CASSRTDNQPQHF.

This clonotype was detected many times. V is TRBV4-2 and J is TRBJ1-1, with D tentatively TRBD1 (5 bases). Germline CDR1 and CDR2: LGHNA and YNFKEQ. CDR3 length: 13 residues. V lost 0 bases and J 5 bases, leaving 7 bases between the germline ends. The CDR3 spells CASSQEWGTEAFF. CDR3 sequence (DNA): TGTGCCAGCAGCCAAGAGTGGGGGACTGAAGCTTTCTTT.

This clonotype was observed many times. The chain recombines TRBV11-2 with TRBJ2-2; D remains ambiguous. CDR3 length: 14 residues. Trimming cost V 5 bases and J 5 bases, with 12 bases left between them. Per the germline V gene, CDR1 is SGHAT and CDR2 is FQNNGV. Here the CDR3 DNA reads TGTGCCAGCAGCCGCGACGTAGCTACCGGGGAGCTGTTTTTT. Residues: CASSRDVATGELFF.

In this sample, this clonotype turned up many times. This sequence joins TRBV5-1 and TRBJ1-1, with D possibly TRBD1 on 6 matching bases. V lost 1 base and J lost 3, with 13 bases in between. The germline V gene encodes CDR1 SGHRS and CDR2 YFSETQ. CDR3 length equals 15 residues. CDR3 protein: CASSLRRGADTEAFF. In DNA, the CDR3 is TGCGCCAGCAGCTTGAGACGGGGGGCGGACACTGAAGCTTTCTTT.

A note on this clonotype: The junction departs from the called germline gene at one end, perhaps through a read error. This sequence joins TRBV9 and TRBJ2-4; either TRBD1 or TRBD2 may supply D (5 bases each). Germline assignment: CDR1 SGDLS and CDR2 YYNGEE. The CDR3 sequence is 13 residues long. The DNA for the CDR3 is TGTGCCAGCAGCCCCCGGGGCAGTAACACTCAGTACTTC. Its protein product is CASSPRGSNTQYF.

The chain uses TRBV12-3 or TRBV12-4 and TRBJ2-5, with 9 bases matching TRBD1. The trim removed 3 bases at V and 1 base at J, leaving 3 bases unmatched. The CDR3 is made up of 15 amino acids. The CDR3 sequence is CASSFEDRGQETQYF. The CDR3 bases are TGTGCCAGCAGTTTTGAGGACAGGGGCCAAGAGACCCAGTACTTC.

V usage is TRBV6-1 and J usage is TRBJ2-5; D might be TRBD1 or TRBD2, each matching 5 bases. Trimming took off 1 base at V and 2 bases at J, with 11 bases between the two ends. CDR3 size: 15 residues. Germline loops: CDR1 MNHNS, CDR2 SASEGT. The CDR3 loop is CASSEVRGIQETQYF. The DNA for the CDR3 is TGTGCCAGCAGTGAAGTGAGGGGCATACAAGAGACCCAGTACTTC.

This clonotype was recorded at least ten times. The CDR3 spells CATLSPHIRATEAFF. CDR3 bases: TGTGCCACCCTATCACCCCATATTAGGGCCACTGAAGCTTTCTTT. This chain connects TRBV28 to TRBJ1-1, with D unresolved. The CDR3 consists of 15 residues. Germline V CDR1 and CDR2: MDHEN, SYDVKM. Trimming left V 10 bases short and J 4 bases short, with 22 bases between.

This clonotype was seen ten or more times. This chain joins TRBV29-1 and TRBJ2-7; 8 bases agree with TRBD2. The germline gives CDR1 SQVTM, CDR2 ANQGSEA. The CDR3 covers 12 residues. The CDR3 DNA follows: TGCAGTGTCGGGGGGGGCTCCTACGAGCAGTACTTC. Protein product: CSVGGGSYEQYF.

A few counts support this clonotype. CDR3 DNA sequence: TGTGCCATCAGTGACATAGGCAGGGGTAACACCGGGGAGCTGTTTTTT. Protein product: CAISDIGRGNTGELFF. The chain couples TRBV10-3 to TRBJ2-2; a possible D gene is TRBD1 (6 bases). This CDR3 is built from 16 residues. Germline CDR1 is ENHRY and CDR2 is SYGVKD. V was shortened by 3 bases and J by 2 bases, with 13 bases between the two germline ends.

This clonotype came up many times. The V and J genes are TRBV15 and TRBJ1-1; D not certain. Germline V gives CDR1 LNHNV, CDR2 YYDKDF (reference sequence). Trimming removed 3 bases at V and 4 bases at J, with 18 bases between. The CDR3 is 16 amino acids. Written as DNA, the CDR3 is TGTGCCACCAGCAGCCTTCAGTGGGGATTCGGCACTGAAGCTTTCTTT. It codes for CATSSLQWGFGTEAFF.